This T cell receptor (beta chain) was identified in a study of shared clonotypes between healthy human individuals. This clone was seen only once. Its matching antigen is unknown. Method: immunoSEQ multiplex PCR; TCRdb's copy keeps in-frame clones and lacks some. Of 2 million to 2.5 million clones listed, 95% are singletons. From germline, CDR1 is MNHNY and CDR2 SVGAGI (reference sequence). This CDR3 is built from 13 residues. V was shortened by 5 bases and J by 9 bases, with 14 bases between the two germline ends. General study findings and limits: Clonotype sharing across donors was expected to vary with sequencing depth.

The chain uses TRBV6-6 and TRBJ1-5; D gene uncertain. The clonotype comes from a man aged 18 to 35 in good health. Sequencing was done on a sample of naive CD4+ T cells sorted from blood. This sample's subset: CD45RA+ positively selected. The CDR3: CASSPHGGRPQHF. CDR3 sequence (DNA): TGTGCCAGCAGTCCCCACGGTGGCCGGCCCCAGCATTTT.